Included here is one TCR beta chain sequence, with context. Its antigen is still unknown. Base qualities are not recorded, but no much larger clone differs from it by a single base. The data derive from a study of T cells in Graves' hyperthyroidism and ophthalmopathy (dated by TCRdb to between 2019 and 2020). Background for the entire study: Peripheral blood was collected at initial diagnosis, before any treatment. In addition, the study compared T-cell repertoires in thyroid tissue and in blood from over 5 Graves' hyperthyroidism patients. According to the paper, TCR Vbeta CDR3 sequencing was carried out on 135 peripheral blood samples, which came from approximately 41 ophthalmopathy, under 80 hyperthyroidism and roughly 17 progressor patients. TCR V-J signatures able to tell the groups apart were searched for in a discovery cohort of 90 to 100 patients, of whom roughly 42 had Graves' ophthalmopathy and 57 had stable Graves' hyperthyroidism. For training and testing, the 110 or so patients in the discovery cohort were randomly divided in a 7:3 ratio. An independent validation cohort of around 19 hyperthyroidism patients and more than 15 patients who later progressed to ophthalmopathy tested prospective prediction of ophthalmopathy. Once sampling was done, hyperthyroidism patients were given methimazole at a starting dose of 30 mg daily, whereas ophthalmopathy patients were given high-dose intravenous methylprednisolone. General study outcomes and caveats: Most expanded thyroid clonotypes (frequency above 0.001) were also detected in blood, suggesting blood repertoires may reflect thyroid immune responses. No statistical method was used to fix the sample size in advance, and group allocation was not hidden from the investigators. In validation, progression to ophthalmopathy was predicted by the model with roughly 71% sensitivity and about 72% specificity, a median of roughly six months before onset. In cross-validation, a model built on a 13 V-J signature told ophthalmopathy apart from stable hyperthyroidism with approximately 90% sensitivity and about 81% specificity, and in testing the same model reached 80%/75%.

A patient counted as having stable Graves' hyperthyroidism if no progression to ophthalmopathy occurred over 18 months of follow-up. The hyperthyroidism patients were between 18 and 65 years old and newly diagnosed, with a disease duration of less than 2 months. Patients with uncontrolled infections, other autoimmune diseases, pregnancy or lactation were excluded. Clinical symptoms, serum thyroxine and TRAb, thyroid ultrasound, and orbital computed tomography formed the basis for the diagnoses. PBMCs were separated from under 12 ml of fresh peripheral blood using Ficoll-Paque density gradient centrifugation. Total RNA was extracted using Trizol reagent, and RNA quality was assessed on an Agilent 2100 Bioanalyzer. The TCR beta CDR3 regions were amplified from RNA transcripts. For the first round of RT-PCR on the TCR CDR3, the HTBI primer set was used together with the Qiagen OneStep RT-PCR kit. Libraries were constructed in a second round of multiplex PCR, after which size selection and purification were performed. Libraries were sequenced paired-end with 100 bp reads on an Illumina HiSeq2000. As for how the authors treated the data: Raw data were processed with SOAPnuke, discarding reads with adapters, uncalled bases, mean Phred below 15, or no exact constant-primer or identifier match. High-quality paired reads were merged using COPE v1.2.5, and each unique nucleotide sequence was defined as a clonotype. MiTCR v1.1 was used to align clonotypes to the IMGT TRBV, TRBD and TRBJ reference segments. Only V-J combinations with frequency above 0.0001, covering approximately 99% of repertoires, were analysed. A TCS score was defined as the ratio of F50 (clonal expansion) to E x V (chaos), with BLOSUM62-based TCRdist applied between CDR3 peptides within each V-J. Welch's t-statistics and random forest reduced around 550 V-J features to around 14, which were used in a naive Bayes classifier (R e1071). TCRdb's own reprocessing of the public reads used fastp at Q25 and MiXCR and kept productive beta chains. Under each unique CDR3 protein, matching rows form one entry showing the most common genes and DNA. These V and J calls derive from TCRdb rather than the authors' analysis. The sample includes around 580,000 distinct CDR3 sequences, with approximately 16% observed a single time. Of the sample, 15% to 20% falls within the top ten clones.

Inclusive of the bounding cysteine and phenylalanine, the CDR3 is 17 residues long. Only the CDR3 part of the read is kept: 51 bases, read in frame from the first base. CDR1 and CDR2, per the germline V gene (reference sequence), are DFQATT and SNEGSKA. Trimming leaves V shorter by 3 bases and J shorter by 7 bases, with the junction holding 11 bases beyond the gene matches. The rearranged segments are TRBV20-1 and TRBJ2-1, and 14 junction bases match TRBD2. Sequencing was done on a sample of blood. The source is a woman in her late teens or twenties with Graves' hyperthyroidism. The CDR3 is CSASSRVGTSGGNEQFF. At the DNA level, the sequence is TGCAGTGCTAGTAGCAGGGTCGGGACTAGCGGGGGTAATGAGCAGTTCTTC.